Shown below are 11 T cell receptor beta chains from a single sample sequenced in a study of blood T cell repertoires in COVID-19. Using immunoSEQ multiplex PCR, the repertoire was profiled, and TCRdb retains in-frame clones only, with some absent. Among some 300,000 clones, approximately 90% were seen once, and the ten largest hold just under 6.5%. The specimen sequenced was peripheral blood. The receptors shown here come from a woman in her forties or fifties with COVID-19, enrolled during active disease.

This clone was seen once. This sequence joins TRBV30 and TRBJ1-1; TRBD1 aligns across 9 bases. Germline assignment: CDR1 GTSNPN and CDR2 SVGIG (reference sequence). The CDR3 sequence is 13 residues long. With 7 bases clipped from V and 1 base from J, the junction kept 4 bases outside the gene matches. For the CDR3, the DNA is TGTGCCTACGACAGGGGGAGGAACACTGAAGCTTTCTTT. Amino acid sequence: CAYDRGRNTEAFF.

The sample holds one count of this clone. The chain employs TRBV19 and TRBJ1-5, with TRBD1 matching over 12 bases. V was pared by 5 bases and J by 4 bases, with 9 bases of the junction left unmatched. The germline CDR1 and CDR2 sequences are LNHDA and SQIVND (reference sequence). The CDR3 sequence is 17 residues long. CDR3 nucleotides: TGTGCCAGTAGTGCCGGGACAGGGGGCCCACGAAATCAGCCCCAGCATTTT. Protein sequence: CASSAGTGGPRNQPQHF.

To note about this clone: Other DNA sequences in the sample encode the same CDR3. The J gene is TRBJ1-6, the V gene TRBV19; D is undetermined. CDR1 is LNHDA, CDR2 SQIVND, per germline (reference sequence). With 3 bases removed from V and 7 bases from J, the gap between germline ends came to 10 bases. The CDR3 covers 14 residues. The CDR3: CASSMGNLNSPLHF. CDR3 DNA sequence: TGTGCCAGTAGTATGGGCAACTTAAATTCACCCCTCCACTTT.

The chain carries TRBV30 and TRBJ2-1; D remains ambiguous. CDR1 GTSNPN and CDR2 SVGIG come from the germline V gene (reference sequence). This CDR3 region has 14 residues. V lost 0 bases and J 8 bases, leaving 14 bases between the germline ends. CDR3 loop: CAWSVLNPWDEQFF. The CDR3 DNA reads TGTGCCTGGAGTGTACTAAACCCTTGGGATGAGCAGTTCTTC. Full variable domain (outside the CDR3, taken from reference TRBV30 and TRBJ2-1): SQTIHQWPATLVQPVGSPLSLECTVEGTSNPNLYWYRQAAGRGLQLLFYSVGIGQISSEVPQNLSASRPQDRQFILSSKKLLLSDSGFYLCAWSVLNPWDEQFFGPGTRLTVL.

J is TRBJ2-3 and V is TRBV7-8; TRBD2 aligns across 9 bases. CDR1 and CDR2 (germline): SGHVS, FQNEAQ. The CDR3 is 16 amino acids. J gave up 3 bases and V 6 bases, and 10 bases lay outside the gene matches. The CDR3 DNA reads TGTGCCAGCAGTCGTGCGGGAGGGCCTAGTACAGATACGCAGTATTTT. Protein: CASSRAGGPSTDTQYF. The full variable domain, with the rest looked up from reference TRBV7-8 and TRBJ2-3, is GAGVSQSPRYKVAKRGQDVALRCDPISGHVSLFWYQQALGQGPEFLTYFQNEAQLDKSGLPSDRFFAERPEGSVSTLKIQRTQQEDSAVYLCASSRAGGPSTDTQYFGPGTRLTVL.

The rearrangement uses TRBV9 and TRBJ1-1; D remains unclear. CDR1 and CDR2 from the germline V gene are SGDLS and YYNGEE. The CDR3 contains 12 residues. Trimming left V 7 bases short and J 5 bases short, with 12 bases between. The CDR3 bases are TGTGCCAGCCAGGCGCTTCAAACTGAAGCTTTCTTT. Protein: CASQALQTEAFF.

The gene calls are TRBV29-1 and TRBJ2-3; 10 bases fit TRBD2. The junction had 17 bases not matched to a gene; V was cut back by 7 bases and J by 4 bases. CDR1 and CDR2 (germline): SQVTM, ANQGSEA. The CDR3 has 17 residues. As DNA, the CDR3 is TGCAGCGCCCCCAAGGACGCTCTAGCGGGAGTCGCAGATACGCAGTATTTT. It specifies CSAPKDALAGVADTQYF.

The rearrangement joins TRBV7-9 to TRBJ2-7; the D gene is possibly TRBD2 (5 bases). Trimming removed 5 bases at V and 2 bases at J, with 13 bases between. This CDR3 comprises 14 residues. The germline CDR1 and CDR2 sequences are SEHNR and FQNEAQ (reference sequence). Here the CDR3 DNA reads TGTGCCAGCAGCCGTAGCGAGGGTACCTACGAGCAGTACTTC. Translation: CASSRSEGTYEQYF.

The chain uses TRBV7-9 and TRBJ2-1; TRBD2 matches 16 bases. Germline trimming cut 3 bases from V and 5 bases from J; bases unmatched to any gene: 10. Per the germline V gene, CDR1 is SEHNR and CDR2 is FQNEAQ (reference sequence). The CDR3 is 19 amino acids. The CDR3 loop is CASSFGTSGRARGDNEQFF. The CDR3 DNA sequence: TGTGCCAGCAGCTTCGGGACTAGCGGGAGGGCCAGGGGGGACAATGAGCAGTTCTTC.

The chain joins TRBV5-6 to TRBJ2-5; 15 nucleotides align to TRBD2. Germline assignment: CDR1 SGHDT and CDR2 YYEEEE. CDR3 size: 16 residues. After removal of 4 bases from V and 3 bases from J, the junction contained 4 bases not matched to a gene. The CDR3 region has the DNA TGTGCCAGCAGCAGCCGGACTAGCGGGAGGGAAGAGACCCAGTACTTC. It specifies CASSSRTSGREETQYF.

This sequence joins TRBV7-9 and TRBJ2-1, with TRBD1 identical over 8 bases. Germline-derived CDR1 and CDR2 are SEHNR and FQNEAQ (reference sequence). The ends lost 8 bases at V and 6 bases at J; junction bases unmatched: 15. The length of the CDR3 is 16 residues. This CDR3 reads CASQGAGSLFINEQFF. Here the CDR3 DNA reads TGTGCCAGCCAGGGGGCAGGGAGTTTATTTATCAATGAGCAGTTCTTC.